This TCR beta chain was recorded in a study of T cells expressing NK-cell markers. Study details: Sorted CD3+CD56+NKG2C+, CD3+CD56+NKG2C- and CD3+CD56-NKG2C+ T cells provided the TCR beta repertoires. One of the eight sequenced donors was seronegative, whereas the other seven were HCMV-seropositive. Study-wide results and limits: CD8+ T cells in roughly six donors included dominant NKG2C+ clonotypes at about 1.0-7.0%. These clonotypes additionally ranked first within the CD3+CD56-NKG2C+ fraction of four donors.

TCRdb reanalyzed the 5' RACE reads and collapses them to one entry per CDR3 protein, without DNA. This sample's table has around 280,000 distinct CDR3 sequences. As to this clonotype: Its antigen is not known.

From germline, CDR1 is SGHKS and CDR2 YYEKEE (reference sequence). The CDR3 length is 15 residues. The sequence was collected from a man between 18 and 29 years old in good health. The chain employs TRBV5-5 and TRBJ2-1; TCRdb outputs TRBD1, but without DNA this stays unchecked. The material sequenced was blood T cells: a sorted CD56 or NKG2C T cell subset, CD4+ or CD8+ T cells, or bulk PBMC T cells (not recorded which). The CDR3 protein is CASSPRWTDNNEQFF. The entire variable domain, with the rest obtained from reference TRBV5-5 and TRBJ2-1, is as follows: DAGVTQSPTHLIKTRGQQVTLRCSPISGHKSVSWYQQVLGQGPQFIFQYYEKEERGRGNFPDRFSARQFPNYSSELNVNALLLGDSALYLCASSPRWTDNNEQFFGPGTRLTVL.